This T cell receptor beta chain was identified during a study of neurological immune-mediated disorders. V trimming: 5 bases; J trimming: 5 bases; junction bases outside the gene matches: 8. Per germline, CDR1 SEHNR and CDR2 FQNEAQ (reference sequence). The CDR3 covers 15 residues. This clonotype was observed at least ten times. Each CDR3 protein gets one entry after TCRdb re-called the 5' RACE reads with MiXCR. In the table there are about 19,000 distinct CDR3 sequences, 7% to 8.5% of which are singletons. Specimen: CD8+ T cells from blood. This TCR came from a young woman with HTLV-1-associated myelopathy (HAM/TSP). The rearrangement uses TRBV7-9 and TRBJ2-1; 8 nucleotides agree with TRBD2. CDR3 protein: CASSITRGGDNEQFF. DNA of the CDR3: TGTGCCAGCAGCATCACCCGGGGGGGCGACAATGAGCAGTTCTTC.